These 4 T cell receptor beta chains were sequenced from one sample in a study of T-cell memory formation after mild COVID-19. TCRdb passed the 5' RACE reads through MiXCR, listing each CDR3 protein once. The sample carries roughly 600,000 distinct CDR3 sequences, over 15% recorded once. The source material was PBMCs or a T cell subset sorted from them (not recorded which). The origin of the receptors is an adult woman who had mild COVID-19 (a few samples of this study predate the infection). Cell type and time point are not known.

Note on this clonotype: A read error may produce the germline difference seen at one junction end. J is TRBJ2-2 and V is TRBV6-5; TRBD1 is a possible D gene (6 bases). Germline V lookup: CDR1 MNHEY, CDR2 SVGAGI. This CDR3 spans 15 amino acids. The CDR3 loop is CDSSDTGHFTGELFF. CDR3 DNA: TGTGACAGCAGCGACACGGGACACTTCACCGGGGAGCTGTTTTTT.

The J gene is TRBJ1-2, the V gene TRBV10-3; TRBD1 matches 9 bases. The CDR3 extends over 16 amino acids. V dropped 1 base and J dropped 6; count of bases not matched to a gene: 9. Germline V CDR1 and CDR2: ENHRY, SYGVKD. DNA for the CDR3: TGTGCCATCAGTGAGTTACCGGGACAGGGAAGGGATGGCTACACCTTC. Translating gives CAISELPGQGRDGYTF.

This clonotype has more than one count but fewer than ten. The rearrangement uses TRBV9 and TRBJ2-7; TRBD1 matches at 9 bases. V gave up 7 bases and J gave up 6 bases; unmatched junction bases: 11. The CDR3 has 14 amino acids. Germline V gene sequence: CDR1 SGDLS, CDR2 YYNGEE. CDR3 sequence reads: CASSVRDRAIEQYF. The CDR3 bases are TGTGCCAGCTCAGTACGGGACAGGGCAATCGAGCAGTACTTC.

In this sample, this clonotype turned up a few times. The chain couples TRBV30 to TRBJ2-3, with D possibly TRBD2 on 6 matching bases. This CDR3 is built from 17 residues. Trimming removed 2 bases at V and 5 bases at J, with 23 bases between. Germline loops: CDR1 GTSNPN, CDR2 SVGIG (reference sequence). Written as DNA, the CDR3 is TGTGCCTGGAGTCCGCGAATAGCGGCCCTAGCAAAAGATACGCAGTATTTT. Translating it yields CAWSPRIAALAKDTQYF.